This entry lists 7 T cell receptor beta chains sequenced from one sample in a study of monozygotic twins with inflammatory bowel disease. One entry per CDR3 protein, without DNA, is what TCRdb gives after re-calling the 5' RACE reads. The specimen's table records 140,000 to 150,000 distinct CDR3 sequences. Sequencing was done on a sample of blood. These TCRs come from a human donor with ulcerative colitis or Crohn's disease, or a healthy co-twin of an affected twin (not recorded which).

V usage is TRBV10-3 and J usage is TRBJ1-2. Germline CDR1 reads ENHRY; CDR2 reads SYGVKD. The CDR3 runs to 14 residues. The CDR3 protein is CAISEGGYSDGYTF.

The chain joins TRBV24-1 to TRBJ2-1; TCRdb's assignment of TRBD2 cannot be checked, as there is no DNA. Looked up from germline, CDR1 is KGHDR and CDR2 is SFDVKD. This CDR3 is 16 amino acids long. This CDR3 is CATSDPGTSGSSEQFF.

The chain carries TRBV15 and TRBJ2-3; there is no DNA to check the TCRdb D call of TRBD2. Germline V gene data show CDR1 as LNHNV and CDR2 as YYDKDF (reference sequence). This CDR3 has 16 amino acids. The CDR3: CATSQGLAGSTDTQYF.

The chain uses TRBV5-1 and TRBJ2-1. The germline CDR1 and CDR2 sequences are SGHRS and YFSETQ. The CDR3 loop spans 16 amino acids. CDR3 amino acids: CATTQASGGSYNEQFF. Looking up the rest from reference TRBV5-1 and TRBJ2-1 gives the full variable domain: KAGVTQTPRYLIKTRGQQVTLSCSPISGHRSVSWYQQTPGQGLQFLFEYFSETQRNKGNFPGRFSGRQFSNSRSEMNVSTLELGDSALYLCATTQASGGSYNEQFFGPGTRLTVL.

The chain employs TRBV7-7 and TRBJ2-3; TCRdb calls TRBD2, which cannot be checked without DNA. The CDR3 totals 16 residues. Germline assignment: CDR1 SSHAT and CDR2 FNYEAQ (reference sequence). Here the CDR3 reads CASSLGLAGPTDTQYF.

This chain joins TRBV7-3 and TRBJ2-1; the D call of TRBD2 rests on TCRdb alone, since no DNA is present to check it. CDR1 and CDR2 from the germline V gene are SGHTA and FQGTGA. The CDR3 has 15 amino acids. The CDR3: CASSLLAGLYNEQFF.

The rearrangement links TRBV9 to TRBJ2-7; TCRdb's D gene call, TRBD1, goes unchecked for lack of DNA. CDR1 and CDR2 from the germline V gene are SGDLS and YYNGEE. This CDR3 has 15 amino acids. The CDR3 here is CASSVGPQATYEQYF.